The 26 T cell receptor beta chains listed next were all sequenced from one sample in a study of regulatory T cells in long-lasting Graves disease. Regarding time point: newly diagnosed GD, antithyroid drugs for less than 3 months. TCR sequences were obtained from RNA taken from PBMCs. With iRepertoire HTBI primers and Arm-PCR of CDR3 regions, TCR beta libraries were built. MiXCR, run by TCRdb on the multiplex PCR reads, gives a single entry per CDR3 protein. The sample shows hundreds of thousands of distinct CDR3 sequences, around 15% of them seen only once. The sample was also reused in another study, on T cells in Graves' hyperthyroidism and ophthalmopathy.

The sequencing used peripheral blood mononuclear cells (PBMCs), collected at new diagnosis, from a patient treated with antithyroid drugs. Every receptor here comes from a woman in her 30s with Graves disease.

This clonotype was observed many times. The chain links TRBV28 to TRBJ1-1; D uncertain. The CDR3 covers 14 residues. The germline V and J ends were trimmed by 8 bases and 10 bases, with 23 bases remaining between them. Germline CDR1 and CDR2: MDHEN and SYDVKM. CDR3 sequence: CASESRNHPAGAFF. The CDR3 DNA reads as TGTGCCAGCGAAAGTAGGAATCACCCCGCGGGAGCTTTCTTT.

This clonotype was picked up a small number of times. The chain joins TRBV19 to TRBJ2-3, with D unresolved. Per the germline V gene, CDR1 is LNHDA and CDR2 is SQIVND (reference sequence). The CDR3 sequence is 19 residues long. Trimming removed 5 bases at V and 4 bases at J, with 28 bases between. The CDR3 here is CASSARVLWLDSVPDTQYF. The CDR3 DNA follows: TGTGCCAGTAGTGCGCGAGTTCTTTGGTTAGACTCGGTCCCAGATACGCAGTATTTT.

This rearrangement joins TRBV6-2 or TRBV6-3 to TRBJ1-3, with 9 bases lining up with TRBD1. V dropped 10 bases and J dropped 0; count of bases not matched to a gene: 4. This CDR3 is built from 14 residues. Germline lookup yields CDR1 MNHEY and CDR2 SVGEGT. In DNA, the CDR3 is TGTGCCATTGGACAGGGGAGCTCTGGAAACACCATATATTTT. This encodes CAIGQGSSGNTIYF.

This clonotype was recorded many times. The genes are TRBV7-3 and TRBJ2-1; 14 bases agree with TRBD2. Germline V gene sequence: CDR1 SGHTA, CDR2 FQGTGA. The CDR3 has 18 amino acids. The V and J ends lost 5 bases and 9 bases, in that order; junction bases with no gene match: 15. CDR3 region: CASSLPGTSGSTGGEQFF. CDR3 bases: TGTGCCAGCAGCCTGCCCGGGACTAGCGGGAGTACTGGGGGTGAGCAGTTCTTC.

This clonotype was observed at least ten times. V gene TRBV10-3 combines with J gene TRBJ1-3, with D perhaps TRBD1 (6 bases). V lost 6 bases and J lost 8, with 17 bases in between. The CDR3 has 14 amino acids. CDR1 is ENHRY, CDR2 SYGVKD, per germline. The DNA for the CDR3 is TGTGCCATCAGCTACTCCGGGACACTGGACACCATATATTTT. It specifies CAISYSGTLDTIYF.

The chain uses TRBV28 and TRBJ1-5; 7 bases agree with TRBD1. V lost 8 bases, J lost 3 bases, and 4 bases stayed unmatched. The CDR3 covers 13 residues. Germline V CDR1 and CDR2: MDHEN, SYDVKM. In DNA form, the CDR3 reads TGTGCCAGCCCAGACAGGGTCAATCAGCCCCAGCATTTT. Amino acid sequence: CASPDRVNQPQHF.

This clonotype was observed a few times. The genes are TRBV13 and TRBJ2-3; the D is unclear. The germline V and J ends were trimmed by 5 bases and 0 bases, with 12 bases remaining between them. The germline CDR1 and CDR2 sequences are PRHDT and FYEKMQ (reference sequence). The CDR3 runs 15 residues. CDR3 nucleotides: TGTGCCAGCAGCCCTCAGGTATCGAGCACAGATACGCAGTATTTT. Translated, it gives CASSPQVSSTDTQYF.

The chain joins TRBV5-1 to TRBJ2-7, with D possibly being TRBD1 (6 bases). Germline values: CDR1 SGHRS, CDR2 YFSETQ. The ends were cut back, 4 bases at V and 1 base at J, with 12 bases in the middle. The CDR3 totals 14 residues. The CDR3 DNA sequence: TGCGCCAGCAGCGTGGGGGCTACTTCCTACGAGCAGTACTTC. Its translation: CASSVGATSYEQYF.

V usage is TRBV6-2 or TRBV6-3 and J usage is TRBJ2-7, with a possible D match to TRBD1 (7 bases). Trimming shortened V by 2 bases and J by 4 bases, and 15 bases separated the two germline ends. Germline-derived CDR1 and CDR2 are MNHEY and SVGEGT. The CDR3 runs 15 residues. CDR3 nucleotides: TGTGCCAGCAGTTACACCGACAGGGACTTTTACGAGCAGTACTTC. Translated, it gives CASSYTDRDFYEQYF.

CDR3 in amino acids: CASSDGAGASYTQYF. The CDR3 DNA reads TGTGCCAGCAGTGACGGGGCGGGAGCTTCATATACGCAGTATTTT. The rearrangement joins TRBV6-4 to TRBJ2-3, with 7 bases that match TRBD2. V lost 2 bases and J lost 7; bases outside the gene matches: 9. The germline gives CDR1 MRHNA, CDR2 SNTAGT. The CDR3 contains 15 residues.

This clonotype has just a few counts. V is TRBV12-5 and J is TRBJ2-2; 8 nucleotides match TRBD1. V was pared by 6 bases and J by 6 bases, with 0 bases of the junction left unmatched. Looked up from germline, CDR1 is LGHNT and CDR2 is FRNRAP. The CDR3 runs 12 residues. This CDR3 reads CASGTGAGELFF. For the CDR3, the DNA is TGTGCTAGTGGGACAGGGGCCGGGGAGCTGTTTTTT.

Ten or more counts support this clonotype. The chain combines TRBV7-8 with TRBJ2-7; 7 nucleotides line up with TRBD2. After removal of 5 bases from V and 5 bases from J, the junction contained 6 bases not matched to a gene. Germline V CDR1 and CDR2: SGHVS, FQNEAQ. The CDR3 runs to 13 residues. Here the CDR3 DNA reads TGTGCCAGCAGCCCCCGCGGGGGAGACGAGCAGTACTTC. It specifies CASSPRGGDEQYF.

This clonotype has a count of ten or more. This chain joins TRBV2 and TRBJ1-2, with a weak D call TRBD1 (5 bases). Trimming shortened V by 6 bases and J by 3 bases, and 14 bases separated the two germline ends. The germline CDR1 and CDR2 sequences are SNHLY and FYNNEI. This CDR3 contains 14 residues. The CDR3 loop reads CASSTQGLDYGYTF. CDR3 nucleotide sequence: TGTGCCAGCAGCACTCAGGGTTTAGACTATGGCTACACCTTC.

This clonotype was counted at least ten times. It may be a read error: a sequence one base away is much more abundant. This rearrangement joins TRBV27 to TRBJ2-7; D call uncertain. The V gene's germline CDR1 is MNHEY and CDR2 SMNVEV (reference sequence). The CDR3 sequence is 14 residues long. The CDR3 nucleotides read TGTGCCATCAGTTTGCTACCACTATCCTACGAGCAGTACTTC. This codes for CAISLLPLSYEQYF.

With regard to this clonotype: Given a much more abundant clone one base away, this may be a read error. As DNA, the CDR3 is TGTGCCAGCAGTGAAGCGAGGGGACTAAACTCTGGGGCCAACGTCCTGACTTTC. As protein: CASSEARGLNSGANVLTF. J is TRBJ2-6 and V is TRBV25-1, with 7 nucleotides matching TRBD2. This CDR3 spans 18 amino acids. CDR1 is MGHDK and CDR2 is SYGVNS in the germline V gene. V gave up 2 bases and J gave up 0 bases; unmatched junction bases: 7.

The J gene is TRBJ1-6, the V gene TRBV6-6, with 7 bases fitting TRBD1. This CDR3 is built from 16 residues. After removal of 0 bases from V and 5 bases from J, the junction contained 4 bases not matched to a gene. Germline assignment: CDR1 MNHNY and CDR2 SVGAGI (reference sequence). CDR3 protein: CASSYSHRGNNSPLHF. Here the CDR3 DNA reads TGTGCCAGCAGTTACTCTCACAGGGGAAATAATTCACCCCTCCACTTT.

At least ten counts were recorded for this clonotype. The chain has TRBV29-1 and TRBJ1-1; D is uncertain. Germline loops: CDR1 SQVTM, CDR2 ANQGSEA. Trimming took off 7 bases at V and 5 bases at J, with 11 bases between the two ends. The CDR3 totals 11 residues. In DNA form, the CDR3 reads TGCAGCGCCCTTGCGGCAACTGAAGCTTTCTTT. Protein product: CSALAATEAFF.

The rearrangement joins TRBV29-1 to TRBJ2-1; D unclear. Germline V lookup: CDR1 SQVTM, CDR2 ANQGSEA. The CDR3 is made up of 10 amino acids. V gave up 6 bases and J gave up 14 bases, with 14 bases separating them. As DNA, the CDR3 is TGCAGCGTATCTCCACAGAGTAAGTTCTTC. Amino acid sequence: CSVSPQSKFF.

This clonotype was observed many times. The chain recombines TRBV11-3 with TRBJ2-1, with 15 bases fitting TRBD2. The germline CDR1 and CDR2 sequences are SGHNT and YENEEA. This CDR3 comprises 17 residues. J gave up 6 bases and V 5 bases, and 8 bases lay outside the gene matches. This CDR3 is CASSRGLAGGSRNEQFF. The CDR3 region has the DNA TGTGCCAGCAGCCGGGGACTAGCGGGAGGCTCTCGCAATGAGCAGTTCTTC.

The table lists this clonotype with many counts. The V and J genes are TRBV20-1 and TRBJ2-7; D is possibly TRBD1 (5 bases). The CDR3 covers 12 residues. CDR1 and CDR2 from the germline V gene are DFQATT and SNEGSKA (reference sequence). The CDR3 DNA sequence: TGCAGCCTAGGGGCAGACCCCTACGAGCAGTACTTC. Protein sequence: CSLGADPYEQYF.

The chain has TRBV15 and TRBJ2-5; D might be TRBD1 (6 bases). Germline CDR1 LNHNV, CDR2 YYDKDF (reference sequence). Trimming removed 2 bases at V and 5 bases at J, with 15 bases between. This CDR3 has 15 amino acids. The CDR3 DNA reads TGTGCCACCAGCAGAAACCCTGGGGGCGCCGAGACCCAGTACTTC. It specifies CATSRNPGGAETQYF.

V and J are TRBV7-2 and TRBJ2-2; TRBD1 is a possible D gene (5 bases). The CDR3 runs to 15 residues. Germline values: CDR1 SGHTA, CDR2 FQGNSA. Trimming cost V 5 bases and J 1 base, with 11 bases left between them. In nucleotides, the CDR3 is TGTGCCAGCAGCAATCGTGGACAGAACACCGGGGAGCTGTTTTTT. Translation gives CASSNRGQNTGELFF.

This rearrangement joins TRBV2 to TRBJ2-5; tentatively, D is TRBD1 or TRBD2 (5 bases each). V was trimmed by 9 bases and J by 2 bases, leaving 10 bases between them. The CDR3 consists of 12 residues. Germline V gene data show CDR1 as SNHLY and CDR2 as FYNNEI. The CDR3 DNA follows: TGTGCCAGGGGACCGGTTCAAGAGACCCAGTACTTC. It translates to CARGPVQETQYF.

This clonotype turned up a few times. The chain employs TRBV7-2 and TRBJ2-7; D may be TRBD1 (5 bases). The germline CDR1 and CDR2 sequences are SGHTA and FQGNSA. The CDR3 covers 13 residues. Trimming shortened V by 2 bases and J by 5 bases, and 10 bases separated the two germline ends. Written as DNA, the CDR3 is TGTGCCAGCAGCTTATACAGGTATAACGAGCAGTACTTC. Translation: CASSLYRYNEQYF. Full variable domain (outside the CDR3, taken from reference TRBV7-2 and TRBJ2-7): GAGVSQSPSNKVTEKGKDVELRCDPISGHTALYWYRQSLGQGLEFLIYFQGNSAPDKSGLPSDRFSAERTGGSVSTLTIQRTQQEDSAVYLCASSLYRYNEQYFGPGTRLTVT.

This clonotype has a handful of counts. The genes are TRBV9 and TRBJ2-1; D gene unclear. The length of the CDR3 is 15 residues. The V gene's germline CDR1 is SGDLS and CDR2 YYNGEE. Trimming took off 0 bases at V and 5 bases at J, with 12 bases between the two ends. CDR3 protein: CASSVDLGANNEQFF. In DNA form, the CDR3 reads TGTGCCAGCAGCGTAGATCTGGGCGCGAACAATGAGCAGTTCTTC.

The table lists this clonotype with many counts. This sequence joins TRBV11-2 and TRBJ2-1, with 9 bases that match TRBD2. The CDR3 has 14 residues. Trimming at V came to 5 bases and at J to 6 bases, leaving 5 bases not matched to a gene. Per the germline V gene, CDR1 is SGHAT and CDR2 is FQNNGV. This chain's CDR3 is CASSPLAGTNEQFF. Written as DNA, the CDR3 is TGTGCCAGCAGCCCTCTAGCGGGAACCAATGAGCAGTTCTTC.